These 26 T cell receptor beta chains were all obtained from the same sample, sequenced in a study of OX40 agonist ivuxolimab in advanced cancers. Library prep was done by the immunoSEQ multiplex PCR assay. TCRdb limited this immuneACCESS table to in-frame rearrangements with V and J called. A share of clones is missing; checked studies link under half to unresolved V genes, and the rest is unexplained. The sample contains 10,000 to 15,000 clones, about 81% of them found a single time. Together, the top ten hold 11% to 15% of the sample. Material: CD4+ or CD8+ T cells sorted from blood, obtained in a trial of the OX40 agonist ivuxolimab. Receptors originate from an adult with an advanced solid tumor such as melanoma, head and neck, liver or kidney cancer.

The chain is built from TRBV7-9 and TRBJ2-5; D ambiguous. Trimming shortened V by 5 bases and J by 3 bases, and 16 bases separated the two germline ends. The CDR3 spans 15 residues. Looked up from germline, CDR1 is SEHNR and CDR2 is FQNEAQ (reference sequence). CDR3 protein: CASSPPGPEKETQYF. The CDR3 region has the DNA TGTGCCAGCAGCCCGCCGGGCCCCGAAAAAGAGACCCAGTACTTC.

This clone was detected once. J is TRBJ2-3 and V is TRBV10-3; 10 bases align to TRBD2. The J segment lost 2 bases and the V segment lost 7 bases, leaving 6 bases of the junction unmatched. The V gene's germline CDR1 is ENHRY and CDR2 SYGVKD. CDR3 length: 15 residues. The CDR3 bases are TGTGCCATCAACCGACTAGCGGGTGTCACAGATACGCAGTATTTT. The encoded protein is CAINRLAGVTDTQYF.

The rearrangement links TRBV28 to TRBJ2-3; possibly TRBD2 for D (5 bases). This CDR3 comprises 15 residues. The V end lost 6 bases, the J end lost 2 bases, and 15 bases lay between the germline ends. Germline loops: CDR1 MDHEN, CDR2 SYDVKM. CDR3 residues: CASSLPTTYTDTQYF. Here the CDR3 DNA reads TGTGCCAGCAGCCTTCCGACTACCTACACAGATACGCAGTATTTT.

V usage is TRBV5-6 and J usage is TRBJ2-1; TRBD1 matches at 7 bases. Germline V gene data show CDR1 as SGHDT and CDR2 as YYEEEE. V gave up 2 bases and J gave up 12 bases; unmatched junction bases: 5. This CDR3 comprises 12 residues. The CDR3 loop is CASSFGDRSQFF. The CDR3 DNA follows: TGTGCCAGCAGCTTCGGGGACAGATCGCAGTTCTTC.

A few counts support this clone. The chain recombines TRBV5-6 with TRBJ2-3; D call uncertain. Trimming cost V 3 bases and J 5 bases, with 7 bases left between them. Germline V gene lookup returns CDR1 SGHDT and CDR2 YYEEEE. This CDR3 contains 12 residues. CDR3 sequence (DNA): TGTGCCAGCAGCTCTATCTTAGATACGCAGTATTTT. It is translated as CASSSILDTQYF.

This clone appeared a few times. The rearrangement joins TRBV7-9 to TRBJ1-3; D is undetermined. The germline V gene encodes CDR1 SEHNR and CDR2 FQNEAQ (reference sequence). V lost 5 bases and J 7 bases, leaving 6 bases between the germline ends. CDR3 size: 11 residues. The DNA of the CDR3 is TGTGCCAGCAGCCACGGTAACACCATATATTTT. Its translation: CASSHGNTIYF.

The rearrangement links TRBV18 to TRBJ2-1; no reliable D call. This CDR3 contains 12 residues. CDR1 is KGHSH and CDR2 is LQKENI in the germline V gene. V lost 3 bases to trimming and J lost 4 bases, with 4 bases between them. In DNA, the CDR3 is TGTGCCAGCTCACCCGTGTACAATGAGCAGTTCTTC. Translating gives CASSPVYNEQFF.

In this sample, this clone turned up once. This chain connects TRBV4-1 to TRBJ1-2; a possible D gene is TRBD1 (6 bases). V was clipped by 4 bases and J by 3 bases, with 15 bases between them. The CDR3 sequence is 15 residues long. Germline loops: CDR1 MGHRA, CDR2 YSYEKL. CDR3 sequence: CASSLAGDADYGYTF. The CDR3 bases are TGCGCCAGCAGCCTCGCAGGGGACGCCGACTATGGCTACACCTTC.

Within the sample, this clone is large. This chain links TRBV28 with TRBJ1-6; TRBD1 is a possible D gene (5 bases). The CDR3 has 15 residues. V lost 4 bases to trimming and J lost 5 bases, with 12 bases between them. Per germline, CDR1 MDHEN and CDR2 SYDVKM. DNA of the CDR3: TGTGCCAGCAGTTCCGGGACCCAAGATAATTCACCCCTCCACTTT. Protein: CASSSGTQDNSPLHF.

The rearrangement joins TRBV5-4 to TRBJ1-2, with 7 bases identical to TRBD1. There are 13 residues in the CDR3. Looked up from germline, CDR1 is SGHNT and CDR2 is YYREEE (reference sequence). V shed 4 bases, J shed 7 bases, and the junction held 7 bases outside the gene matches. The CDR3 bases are TGTGCCAGCAGCGACACAGGGGCTGGTGGCTACACCTTC. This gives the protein CASSDTGAGGYTF.

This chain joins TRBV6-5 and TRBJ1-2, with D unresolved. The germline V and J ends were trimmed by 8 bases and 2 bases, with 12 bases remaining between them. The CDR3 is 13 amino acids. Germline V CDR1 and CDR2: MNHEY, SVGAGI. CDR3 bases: TGTGCCAGCCGCCTTCCGGGGAACTATGGCTACACCTTC. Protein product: CASRLPGNYGYTF.

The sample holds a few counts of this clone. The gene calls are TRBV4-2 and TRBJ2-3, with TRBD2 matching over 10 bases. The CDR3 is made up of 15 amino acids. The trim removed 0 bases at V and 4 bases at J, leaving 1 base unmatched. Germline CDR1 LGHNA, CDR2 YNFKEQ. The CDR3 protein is CASSQEAGGPDTQYF. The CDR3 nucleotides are TGTGCCAGCAGCCAAGAAGCGGGAGGGCCAGATACGCAGTATTTT.

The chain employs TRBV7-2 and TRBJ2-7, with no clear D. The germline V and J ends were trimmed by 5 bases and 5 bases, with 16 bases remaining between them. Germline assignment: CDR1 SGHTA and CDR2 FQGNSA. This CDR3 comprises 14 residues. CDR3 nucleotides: TGTGCCAGCAGCCATGGGTGGGATTCACACGAGCAGTACTTC. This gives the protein CASSHGWDSHEQYF.

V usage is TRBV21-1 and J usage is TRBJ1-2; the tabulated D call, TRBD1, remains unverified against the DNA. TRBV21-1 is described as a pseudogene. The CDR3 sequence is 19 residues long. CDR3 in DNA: TGTGCCAGCAGCAAAATTAGACCCGGGACAGGGGCTGGGGACTATGGCTACACCTTC. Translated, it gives CASSKIRPGTGAGDYGYTF.

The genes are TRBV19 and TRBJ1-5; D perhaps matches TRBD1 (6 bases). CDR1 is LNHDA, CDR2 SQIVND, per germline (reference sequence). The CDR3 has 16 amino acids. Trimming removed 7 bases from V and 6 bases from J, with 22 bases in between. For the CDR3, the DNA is TGTGCCAGTAAGCGCCAGGGTAGAGGGGGACTTCAGCCCCAGCATTTT. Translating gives CASKRQGRGGLQPQHF.

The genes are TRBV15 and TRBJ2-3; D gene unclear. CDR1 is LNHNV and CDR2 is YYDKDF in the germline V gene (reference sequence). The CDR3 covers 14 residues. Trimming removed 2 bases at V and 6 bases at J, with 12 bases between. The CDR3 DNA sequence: TGTGCCACCAGCAGATCCGGAACAAAGGATACGCAGTATTTT. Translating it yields CATSRSGTKDTQYF.

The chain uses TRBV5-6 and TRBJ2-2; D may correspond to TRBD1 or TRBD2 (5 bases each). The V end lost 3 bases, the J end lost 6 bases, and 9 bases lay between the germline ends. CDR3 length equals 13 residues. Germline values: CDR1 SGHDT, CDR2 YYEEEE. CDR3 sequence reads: CASSWGPPGELFF. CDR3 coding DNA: TGTGCCAGCAGCTGGGGACCACCCGGGGAGCTGTTTTTT.

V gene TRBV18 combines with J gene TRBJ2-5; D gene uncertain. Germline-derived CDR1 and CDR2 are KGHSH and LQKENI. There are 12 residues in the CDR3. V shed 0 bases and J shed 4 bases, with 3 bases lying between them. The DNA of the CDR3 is TGTGCCAGCTCACCACCGGCAGAGACCCAGTACTTC. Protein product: CASSPPAETQYF.

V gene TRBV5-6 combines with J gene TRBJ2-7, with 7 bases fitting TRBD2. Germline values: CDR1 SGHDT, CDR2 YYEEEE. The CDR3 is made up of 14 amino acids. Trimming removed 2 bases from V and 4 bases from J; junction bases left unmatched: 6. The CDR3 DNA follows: TGTGCCAGCAGCTTTTACGGGAGGACATACGAGCAGTACTTC. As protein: CASSFYGRTYEQYF.

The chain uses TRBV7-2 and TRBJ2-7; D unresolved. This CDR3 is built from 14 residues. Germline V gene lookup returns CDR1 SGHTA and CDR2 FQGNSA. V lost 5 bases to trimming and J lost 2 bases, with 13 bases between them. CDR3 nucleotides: TGTGCCAGCAGCGCCCTTCCTCTGGCCTACGAGCAGTACTTC. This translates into CASSALPLAYEQYF.

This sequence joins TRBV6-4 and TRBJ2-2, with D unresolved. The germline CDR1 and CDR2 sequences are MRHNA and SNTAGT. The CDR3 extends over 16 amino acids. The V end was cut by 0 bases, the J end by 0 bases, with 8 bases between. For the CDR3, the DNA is TGTGCCAGCAGTGACTCCCGGACGACGAACACCGGGGAGCTGTTTTTT. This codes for CASSDSRTTNTGELFF.

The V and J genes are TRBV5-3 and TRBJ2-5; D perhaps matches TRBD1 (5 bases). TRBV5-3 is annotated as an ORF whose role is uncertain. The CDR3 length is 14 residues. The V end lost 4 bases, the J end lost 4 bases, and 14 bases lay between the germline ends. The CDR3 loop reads CARSPKGFLETQYF. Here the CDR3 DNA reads TGTGCCAGAAGCCCAAAGGGGTTTCTAGAGACCCAGTACTTC.

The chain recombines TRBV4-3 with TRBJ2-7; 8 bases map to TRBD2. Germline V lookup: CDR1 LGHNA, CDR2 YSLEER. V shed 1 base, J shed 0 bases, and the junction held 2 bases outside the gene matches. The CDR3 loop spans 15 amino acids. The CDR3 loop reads CASSQVGTSSYEQYF. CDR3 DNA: TGCGCCAGCAGCCAAGTTGGGACTAGCTCCTACGAGCAGTACTTC.

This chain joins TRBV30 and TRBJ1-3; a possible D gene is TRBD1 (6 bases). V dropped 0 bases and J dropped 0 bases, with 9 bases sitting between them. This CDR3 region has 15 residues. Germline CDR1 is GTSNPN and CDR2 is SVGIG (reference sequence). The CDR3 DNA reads TGTGCCTGGAGTGTACAGGGCAACTCTGGAAACACCATATATTTT. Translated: CAWSVQGNSGNTIYF. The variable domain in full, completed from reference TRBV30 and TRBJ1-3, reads SQTIHQWPATLVQPVGSPLSLECTVEGTSNPNLYWYRQAAGRGLQLLFYSVGIGQISSEVPQNLSASRPQDRQFILSSKKLLLSDSGFYLCAWSVQGNSGNTIYFGEGSWLTVV.

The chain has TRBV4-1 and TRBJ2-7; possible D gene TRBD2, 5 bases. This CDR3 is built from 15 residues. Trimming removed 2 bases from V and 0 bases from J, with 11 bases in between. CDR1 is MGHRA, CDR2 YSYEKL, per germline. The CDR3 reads CASSQQRTGSYEQYF. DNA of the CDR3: TGCGCCAGCAGCCAACAAAGGACTGGCTCCTACGAGCAGTACTTC.

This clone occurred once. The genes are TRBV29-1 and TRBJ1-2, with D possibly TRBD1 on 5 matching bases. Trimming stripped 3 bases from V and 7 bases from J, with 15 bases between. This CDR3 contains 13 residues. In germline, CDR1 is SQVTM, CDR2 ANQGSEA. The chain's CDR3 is CSVEGGTVGGYTF. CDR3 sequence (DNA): TGCAGCGTTGAGGGAGGGACGGTTGGTGGCTACACCTTC.